A single sample is the source of the 27 T cell receptor beta chains below, sequenced in a study of T cell responses to AZD1222 COVID-19 vaccine. TCRdb's copy holds only in-frame clones and misses some; the assay was immunoSEQ multiplex PCR. The table shows about 140,000 clones, with approximately 93% occurring only once. This material consisted of peripheral blood, taken on day 0 of MenACWY control vaccination. The receptors were gathered from an adult in good health.

The CDR3 DNA sequence: TGCAGCGCCGCACCGACAGGGCCTCCTGGCTACACCTTC. The encoded protein is CSAAPTGPPGYTF. This chain joins TRBV29-1 and TRBJ1-2; the match to TRBD1 covers 7 bases. J lost 7 bases, V lost 7 bases, and 12 bases had no gene match. The CDR3 has 13 residues. CDR1 is SQVTM, CDR2 ANQGSEA, per germline.

This chain connects TRBV15 to TRBJ1-6; a weak D match, TRBD1 (5 bases). Trimming removed 5 bases at V and 10 bases at J, with 15 bases between. Germline V gene data show CDR1 as LNHNV and CDR2 as YYDKDF (reference sequence). This CDR3 region has 14 residues. As DNA, the CDR3 is TGTGCCACCAGCTTGGACACGGACGGCTCACCCCTCCACTTT. Amino acids: CATSLDTDGSPLHF.

This chain connects TRBV7-9 to TRBJ1-1, with unresolved D. In germline, CDR1 is SEHNR, CDR2 FQNEAQ (reference sequence). Trimming took off 1 base at V and 1 base at J, with 7 bases between the two ends. CDR3 length: 14 residues. CDR3 in DNA: TGTGCCAGCAGCTTAGTTGGTACGAACACTGAAGCTTTCTTT. This gives the protein CASSLVGTNTEAFF.

The chain combines TRBV5-1 with TRBJ2-1, with 11 nucleotides matching TRBD2. The V segment lost 5 bases and the J segment 2 bases; nucleotides outside the gene matches: 3. This CDR3 has 15 residues. In germline, CDR1 is SGHRS, CDR2 YFSETQ. The CDR3 reads CASRPTSGTYNEQFF. DNA of the CDR3: TGCGCCAGCAGGCCGACTAGCGGGACCTACAATGAGCAGTTCTTC.

The V gene is TRBV4-1, the J gene TRBJ1-4, with TRBD1 as a possible D gene (6 bases). V was clipped by 1 base and J by 8 bases, with 14 bases between them. CDR3 length: 15 amino acids. The germline gives CDR1 MGHRA, CDR2 YSYEKL. CDR3 bases: TGCGCCAGCAGCCAAGCCCCGGGGGCGCGCGAAAAACTGTTTTTT. The encoded protein is CASSQAPGAREKLFF.

This clone appeared once. The rearrangement links TRBV6-1 to TRBJ2-3, with unresolved D. CDR1 MNHNS and CDR2 SASEGT come from the germline V gene. The CDR3 covers 14 residues. V was cut by 2 bases and J by 4 bases, with 10 bases left in between. CDR3 sequence: CASSEMVFPDTQYF. CDR3 nucleotide sequence: TGTGCCAGCAGTGAAATGGTGTTCCCAGATACGCAGTATTTT.

The CDR3 here is CASSLRAAGSRSYEQYF. CDR3 DNA: TGCGCCAGCAGCTTGAGGGCGGCGGGGAGCCGCTCCTACGAGCAGTACTTC. The gene calls are TRBV5-1 and TRBJ2-7, with D possibly being TRBD2 (6 bases). Trimming cost V 1 base and J 0 bases, with 17 bases left between them. Germline CDR1 is SGHRS and CDR2 is YFSETQ. The CDR3 is made up of 17 amino acids.

The genes are TRBV5-4 and TRBJ1-2; D ambiguous. Germline V lookup: CDR1 SGHNT, CDR2 YYREEE (reference sequence). The CDR3 runs 13 residues. The V end was cut by 2 bases, the J end by 3 bases, with 8 bases between. DNA of the CDR3: TGTGCCAGCAGCTTAGCACAGTACTATGGCTACACCTTC. This gives the protein CASSLAQYYGYTF.

This clone is a singleton in its sample. The gene calls are TRBV4-2 and TRBJ2-1; 9 bases agree with TRBD2. The CDR3 has 15 residues. Germline V lookup: CDR1 LGHNA, CDR2 YNFKEQ. The V gene end was trimmed by 4 bases and the J gene end by 10 bases; junction bases not matched to a gene: 11. For the CDR3, the DNA is TGTGCCAGCAGCCTTGGGCTAGCGGGAAAGTCGGAGCAGTTCTTC. Its protein is CASSLGLAGKSEQFF.

The V call is TRBV7-8, the J call TRBJ1-1, with a possible D match to TRBD1 (6 bases). This CDR3 region has 15 residues. Germline V gene data show CDR1 as SGHVS and CDR2 as FQNEAQ. Deletions cut 1 base from V and 4 bases from J, with 13 bases between. The CDR3 loop reads CASSLDGRGGTEAFF. CDR3 coding DNA: TGTGCCAGCAGCTTAGATGGCAGGGGCGGCACTGAAGCTTTCTTT.

The chain combines TRBV19 with TRBJ2-2; no clear D. The germline V and J ends were trimmed by 1 base and 2 bases, with 11 bases remaining between them. CDR1 is LNHDA, CDR2 SQIVND, per germline (reference sequence). The CDR3 loop spans 16 amino acids. CDR3 sequence reads: CASSIVANSNTGELFF. CDR3 in DNA: TGTGCCAGTAGTATAGTGGCTAACAGTAACACCGGGGAGCTGTTTTTT.

Concerning this clone itself: An end of the junction does not agree with germline; a read error may underlie this. The chain combines TRBV2 with TRBJ1-1; D unclear. Germline CDR1 and CDR2: SNHLY and FYNNEI. The CDR3 runs 15 residues. CDR3 bases: TGTGCCAGCAGTACCACACGCGGAGGGAACCCTGAAGCTTTCTTT. This gives the protein CASSTTRGGNPEAFF. Full variable domain (missing parts from reference TRBV2 and TRBJ1-1): EPEVTQTPSHQVTQMGQEVILRCVPISNHLYFYWYRQILGQKVEFLVSFYNNEISEKSEIFDDQFSVERPDGSNFTLKIRSTKLEDSAMYFCASSTTRGGNPEAFFGQGTRLTVV.

This chain uses TRBV13 with TRBJ2-7; 15 bases fit TRBD2. The V segment lost 3 bases and the J segment 0 bases; nucleotides outside the gene matches: 12. Germline assignment: CDR1 PRHDT and CDR2 FYEKMQ (reference sequence). The CDR3 spans 20 residues. CDR3 sequence: CASSFLAPGLAGGHSYEQYF. In DNA form, the CDR3 reads TGTGCCAGCAGCTTTTTGGCTCCGGGACTAGCGGGAGGTCACTCCTACGAGCAGTACTTC.

The V call is TRBV24-1, the J call TRBJ1-5; no definite D call. V lost 1 base and J 3 bases, leaving 6 bases between the germline ends. This CDR3 spans 14 amino acids. Looked up from germline, CDR1 is KGHDR and CDR2 is SFDVKD. CDR3 in amino acids: CATSDLNTNQPQHF. DNA for the CDR3: TGTGCCACCAGTGATTTAAACACCAATCAGCCCCAGCATTTT.

The rearrangement uses TRBV6-5 and TRBJ1-4; D not certain. From germline, CDR1 is MNHEY and CDR2 SVGAGI. CDR3 length equals 13 residues. V was pared by 5 bases and J by 11 bases, with 15 bases between. CDR3 in amino acids: CASSPPPGNKLFF. In DNA form, the CDR3 reads TGTGCCAGCAGTCCCCCACCGGGCAATAAACTGTTTTTT.

The chain uses TRBV5-1 and TRBJ1-1; D gene uncertain. Germline V gene lookup returns CDR1 SGHRS and CDR2 YFSETQ. V lost 0 bases and J lost 4, with 13 bases in between. The CDR3 runs 15 residues. In DNA, the CDR3 is TGCGCCAGCAGCTTGGAGGGCGAAAGGAGCACTGAAGCTTTCTTT. As protein: CASSLEGERSTEAFF.

This chain uses TRBV7-9 with TRBJ1-1; D is perhaps TRBD1 (5 bases). The ends were cut back, 5 bases at V and 4 bases at J, with 17 bases in the middle. CDR1 and CDR2 from the germline V gene are SEHNR and FQNEAQ (reference sequence). This CDR3 is 15 amino acids long. CDR3 DNA sequence: TGTGCCAGCAGCCCCGGGGGGGACCGGTTCACTGAAGCTTTCTTT. Its translation is CASSPGGDRFTEAFF.

The chain uses TRBV5-6 and TRBJ1-2; possible D gene TRBD1, 5 bases. The germline V gene has CDR1 SGHDT and CDR2 YYEEEE. The CDR3 runs to 17 residues. The V gene lost 0 bases and the J gene lost 3 bases, with 18 bases spanning the gap. The DNA of the CDR3 is TGTGCCAGCAGCTTGGCCAATATTCCAGGGCTCCACTATGGCTACACCTTC. This codes for CASSLANIPGLHYGYTF. Filled out from reference TRBV5-6 and TRBJ1-2, the complete variable domain reads DAGVTQSPTHLIKTRGQQVTLRCSPKSGHDTVSWYQQALGQGPQFIFQYYEEEERQRGNFPDRFSGHQFPNYSSELNVNALLLGDSALYLCASSLANIPGLHYGYTFGSGTRLTVV.

This chain uses TRBV28 with TRBJ1-5, with D uncertain. This CDR3 has 14 residues. Germline V gives CDR1 MDHEN, CDR2 SYDVKM. Trimming shortened V by 3 bases and J by 0 bases, and 6 bases separated the two germline ends. The CDR3 sequence: CASSFPLSNQPQHF. CDR3 coding DNA: TGTGCCAGCAGTTTCCCTCTTAGCAATCAGCCCCAGCATTTT.

This chain joins TRBV5-6 and TRBJ2-7; unclear D gene. Germline values: CDR1 SGHDT, CDR2 YYEEEE. The length of the CDR3 is 11 residues. Between the trimmed V and J ends, which lost 3 bases and 4 bases, there was a span of 5 bases. For the CDR3, the DNA is TGTGCCAGCAGCTCACGATACGAGCAGTACTTC. Translating it yields CASSSRYEQYF.

On this clone: Other DNA sequences of this sample code for an identical CDR3. The chain couples TRBV9 to TRBJ1-5; unclear D gene. Between the trimmed V and J ends, which lost 0 bases and 2 bases, there was a span of 3 bases. Per the germline V gene, CDR1 is SGDLS and CDR2 is YYNGEE. This CDR3 contains 13 residues. This CDR3 reads CASSVAGNQPQHF. Written as DNA, the CDR3 is TGTGCCAGCAGCGTAGCTGGCAATCAGCCCCAGCATTTT.

This rearrangement joins TRBV5-4 to TRBJ2-1; 10 bases map to TRBD1. The V segment lost 4 bases and the J segment 6 bases; nucleotides outside the gene matches: 1. Germline V gene sequence: CDR1 SGHNT, CDR2 YYREEE (reference sequence). This CDR3 region has 13 residues. The CDR3 loop is CASSRDRGNEQFF. In nucleotides, the CDR3 is TGTGCCAGCAGCCGGGACAGGGGCAATGAGCAGTTCTTC.

The J gene is TRBJ2-2, the V gene TRBV5-4; 7 positions agree with TRBD2. This CDR3 has 17 residues. Germline CDR1 SGHNT, CDR2 YYREEE (reference sequence). Trimming removed 1 base from V and 5 bases from J; junction bases left unmatched: 11. The CDR3: CASSLPPGGGVTGELFF. The CDR3 nucleotides read TGTGCCAGCAGCTTGCCCCCCGGCGGGGGTGTGACCGGGGAGCTGTTTTTT.

The chain carries TRBV5-4 and TRBJ1-2; no clear D. Germline lookup yields CDR1 SGHNT and CDR2 YYREEE (reference sequence). Trimming removed 0 bases at V and 2 bases at J, with 5 bases between. The CDR3 consists of 13 residues. The CDR3 spells CASSLGSNYGYTF. The CDR3 coding sequence is TGTGCCAGCAGCTTGGGAAGCAACTATGGCTACACCTTC.

The J gene is TRBJ2-3, the V gene TRBV5-4, with 7 bases lining up with TRBD2. Germline V CDR1 and CDR2: SGHNT, YYREEE (reference sequence). V lost 4 bases to trimming and J lost 2 bases; unmatched junction nucleotides: 13. The CDR3 is 17 amino acids. This CDR3 is CASSPGVSGTPTDTQYF. In DNA, the CDR3 is TGTGCCAGCAGCCCCGGGGTGAGCGGGACCCCCACAGATACGCAGTATTTT.

This chain connects TRBV11-2 to TRBJ1-1; 11 positions match TRBD1. Germline CDR1 and CDR2: SGHAT and FQNNGV. CDR3 length: 17 residues. The V and J ends lost 4 bases and 0 bases, in that order; junction bases with no gene match: 7. The CDR3 nucleotides are TGTGCCAGCAGCTCAGGGGGGACAGGGGGAATGAACACTGAAGCTTTCTTT. Translation: CASSSGGTGGMNTEAFF.

This chain uses TRBV30 with TRBJ2-1, with TRBD2 as a possible D gene (5 bases). The CDR3 is 16 residues long. Germline values: CDR1 GTSNPN, CDR2 SVGIG (reference sequence). Trimming cost V 1 base and J 2 bases, with 15 bases left between them. CDR3 region: CAWSGSWLAPYNEQFF. The CDR3 region has the DNA TGTGCCTGGAGTGGATCGTGGCTAGCTCCCTACAATGAGCAGTTCTTC.